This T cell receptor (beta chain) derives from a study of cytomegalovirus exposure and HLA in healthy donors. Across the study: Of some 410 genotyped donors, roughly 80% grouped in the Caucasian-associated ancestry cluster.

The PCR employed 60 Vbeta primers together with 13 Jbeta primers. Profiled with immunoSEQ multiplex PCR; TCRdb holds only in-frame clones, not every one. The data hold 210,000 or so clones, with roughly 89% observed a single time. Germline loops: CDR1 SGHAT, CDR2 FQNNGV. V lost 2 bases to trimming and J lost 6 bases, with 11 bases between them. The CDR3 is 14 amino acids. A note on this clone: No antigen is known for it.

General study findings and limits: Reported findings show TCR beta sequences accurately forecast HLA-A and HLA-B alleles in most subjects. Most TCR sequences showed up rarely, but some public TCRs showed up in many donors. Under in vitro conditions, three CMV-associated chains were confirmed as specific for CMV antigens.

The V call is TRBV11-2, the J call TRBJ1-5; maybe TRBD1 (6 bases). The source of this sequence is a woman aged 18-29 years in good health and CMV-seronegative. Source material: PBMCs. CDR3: CASSLNEGGQPQHF. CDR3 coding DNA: TGTGCCAGCAGCTTAAATGAAGGGGGTCAGCCCCAGCATTTT.